Below are 3 T cell receptor beta chains sequenced from a single sample in a study of patients and donors after allogeneic stem cell transplantation. Using its own MiXCR run on the RT-PCR reads, TCRdb lists one record per CDR3 protein. The sample shows under 200,000 distinct CDR3 sequences, 24% of them seen only once. Source material: blood, either unsorted or a sorted T cell fraction (not recorded which). These receptors originate from a human donor who was either an allogeneic HSCT recipient or a stem cell or donor lymphocyte infusion donor (not recorded which). It is not recorded whose cells these are; they may come from a transplant donor.

The gene calls are TRBV3-1 and TRBJ1-5; D gene uncertain. CDR1 and CDR2 (germline): LGHDT, YNNKEL (reference sequence). The CDR3 loop spans 13 amino acids. The ends were cut back, 0 bases at V and 6 bases at J, with 6 bases in the middle. CDR3 loop: CASSQERFQPQHF. The DNA of the CDR3 is TGTGCCAGCAGCCAAGAAAGATTTCAGCCCCAGCATTTT.

This clonotype was seen only once. A read error may account for a junction end that differs from germline. The rearrangement links TRBV5-1 to TRBJ1-5; maybe TRBD1 (6 bases). CDR3 length: 15 residues. CDR1 SGHRS and CDR2 YFSETQ come from the germline V gene. The CDR3 sequence is CASSSQGRGDHPQHF. CDR3 sequence (DNA): TGCGCCAGCAGCTCACAGGGCAGGGGCGATCACCCCCAGCATTTT.

This rearrangement joins TRBV6-2 or TRBV6-3 to TRBJ1-2, with D uncertain. The CDR3 extends over 13 amino acids. V was trimmed by 5 bases and J by 7 bases, leaving 14 bases between them. Germline V CDR1 and CDR2: MNHEY, SVGEGT. The CDR3: CASSLRTPAGYTF. CDR3 DNA: TGTGCCAGCAGTCTTCGGACTCCCGCTGGCTACACCTTC.